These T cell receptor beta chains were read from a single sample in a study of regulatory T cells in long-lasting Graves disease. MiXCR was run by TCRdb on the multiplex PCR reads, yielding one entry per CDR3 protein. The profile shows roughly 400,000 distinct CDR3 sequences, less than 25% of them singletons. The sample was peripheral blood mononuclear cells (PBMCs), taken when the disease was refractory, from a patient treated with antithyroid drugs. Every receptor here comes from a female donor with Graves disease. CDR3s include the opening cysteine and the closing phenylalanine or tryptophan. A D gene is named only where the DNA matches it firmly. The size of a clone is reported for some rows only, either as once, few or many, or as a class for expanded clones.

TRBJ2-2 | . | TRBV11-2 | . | CASSESHTGELFF | TGTGCCAGCAGCGAATCTCACACCGGGGAGCTGTTTTTT
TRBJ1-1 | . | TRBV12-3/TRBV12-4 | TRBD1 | CASSSKRWGQDNTEAFF | TGTGCCAGCAGTTCCAAACGCTGGGGACAGGATAACACTGAAGCTTTCTTT
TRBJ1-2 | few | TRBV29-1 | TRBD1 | CSVDNGQGVSYGYTF | TGCAGCGTTGATAACGGACAGGGAGTATCTTATGGCTACACCTTC
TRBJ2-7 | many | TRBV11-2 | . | CASRRMPGPYEQYF | TGTGCCAGCAGACGAATGCCAGGGCCCTACGAGCAGTACTTC
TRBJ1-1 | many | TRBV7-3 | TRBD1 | CASSPAGQGSTEAFF | TGTGCCAGCAGCCCCGCCGGACAGGGTAGTACTGAAGCTTTCTTT
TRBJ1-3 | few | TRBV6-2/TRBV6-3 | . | CASGRSGNTIYF | TGTGCCAGCGGACGAAGTGGAAACACCATATATTTT
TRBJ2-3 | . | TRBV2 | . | CASSAAPDTQYF | TGTGCCAGCAGCGCGGCCCCAGATACGCAGTATTTT
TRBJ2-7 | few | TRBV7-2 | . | CASSTSGSFYEQYF | TGTGCCAGCAGCACATCGGGCAGCTTTTACGAGCAGTACTTC
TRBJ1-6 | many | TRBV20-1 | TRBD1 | CSAAGTGLNSPLHF | TGCAGTGCAGCCGGGACAGGGCTAAATTCACCCCTCCACTTT
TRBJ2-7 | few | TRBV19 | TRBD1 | CASSGTETSYEQYF | TGTGCCAGTAGTGGGACAGAAACCTCCTACGAGCAGTACTTC
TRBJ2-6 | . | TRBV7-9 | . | CASTFTGSGANVLTF | TGTGCCAGCACTTTTACTGGCTCTGGGGCCAACGTCCTGACTTTC
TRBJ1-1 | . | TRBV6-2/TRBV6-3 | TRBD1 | CASSYEVPGQGAGTEAFF | TGTGCCAGCAGTTACGAGGTCCCGGGACAGGGGGCTGGGACTGAAGCTTTCTTT
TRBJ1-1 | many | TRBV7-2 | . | CASSFSSFSNTEAFF | TGTGCCAGCAGCTTCTCCTCCTTTTCGAACACTGAAGCTTTCTTT
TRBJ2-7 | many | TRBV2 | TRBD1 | CASSEGQGLHEQYF | TGTGCCAGCAGTGAGGGACAGGGACTCCACGAGCAGTACTTC
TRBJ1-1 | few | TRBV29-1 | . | CSVSKGRENTEAFF | TGCAGCGTGTCCAAGGGTAGGGAGAACACTGAAGCTTTCTTT
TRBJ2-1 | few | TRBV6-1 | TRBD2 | CASRNGGSGNEQFF | TGTGCCAGCAGAAATGGCGGGAGCGGCAATGAGCAGTTCTTC
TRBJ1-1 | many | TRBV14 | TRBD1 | CASSQYRGHTEAFF | TGTGCCAGCAGCCAGTACAGGGGGCACACTGAAGCTTTCTTT
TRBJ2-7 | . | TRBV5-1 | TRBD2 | CASSVGTSGSLEQYF | TGCGCCAGCAGCGTCGGGACTAGCGGGAGTCTCGAGCAGTACTTC
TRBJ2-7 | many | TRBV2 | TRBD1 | CASSEDRGLSNEQYF | TGTGCCAGCAGTGAGGACAGGGGGCTTTCGAACGAGCAGTACTTC
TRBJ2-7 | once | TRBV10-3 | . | CAISESQTKHEQYF | TGTGCCATCAGTGAGTCTCAGACTAAGCACGAGCAGTACTTC
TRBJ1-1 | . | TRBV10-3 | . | CAISEVGNTEAFF | TGTGCCATCAGTGAGGTGGGGAACACTGAAGCTTTCTTT
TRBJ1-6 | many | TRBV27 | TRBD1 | CASRPLKTRQGVSSPLHF | TGTGCCAGCAGACCGTTAAAAACTAGACAGGGGGTTTCTTCACCCCTCCACTTT
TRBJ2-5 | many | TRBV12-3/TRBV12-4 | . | CASSYGEETQYF | TGTGCCAGCAGTTACGGGGAAGAGACCCAGTACTTC
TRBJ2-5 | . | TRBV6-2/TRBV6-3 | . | CASSYSADPDVFQETQYF | TGTGCCAGCAGTTACTCGGCAGACCCAGACGTCTTCCAAGAGACCCAGTACTTC
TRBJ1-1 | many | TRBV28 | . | CASSSITYNTEAFF | TGTGCCAGCAGTTCAATAACATACAACACTGAAGCTTTCTTT
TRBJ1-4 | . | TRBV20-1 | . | CSARGTDTSNEKLFF | TGCAGTGCTAGAGGGACGGATACCTCTAATGAAAAACTGTTTTTT
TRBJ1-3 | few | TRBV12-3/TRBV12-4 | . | CASSLSQGFGNTIYF | TGTGCCAGCAGTTTGTCTCAGGGATTCGGAAACACCATATATTTT
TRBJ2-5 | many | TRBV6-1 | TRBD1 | CASSRTGRQETQYF | TGTGCCAGCAGTAGGACAGGGCGACAAGAGACCCAGTACTTC
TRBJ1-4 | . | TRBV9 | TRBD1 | CASSVTGQGEKLFF | TGTGCCAGCAGCGTGACGGGACAGGGTGAAAAACTGTTTTTT
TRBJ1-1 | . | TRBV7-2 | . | CASSHLAGGGFNTEAFF | TGTGCCAGCAGCCACCTCGCGGGGGGCGGTTTCAACACTGAAGCTTTCTTT
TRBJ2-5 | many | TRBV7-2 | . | CASSFVGNIKETQYF | TGTGCCAGCAGCTTTGTAGGGAACATCAAAGAGACCCAGTACTTC
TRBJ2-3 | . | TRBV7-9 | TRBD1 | CALRDRGGDTQYF | TGTGCCCTCCGAGACAGGGGAGGAGATACGCAGTATTTT
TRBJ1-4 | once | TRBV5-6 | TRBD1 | CASSFTGGQLFF | TGTGCCAGCAGCTTTACAGGGGGACAACTGTTTTTT
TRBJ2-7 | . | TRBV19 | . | CASSRQVWDEQYF | TGTGCCAGTAGTAGGCAGGTTTGGGACGAGCAGTACTTC
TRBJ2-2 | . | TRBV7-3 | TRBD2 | CASSLRGGSSANTGELFF | TGTGCCAGCAGCTTAAGAGGCGGGAGCTCTGCGAACACCGGGGAGCTGTTTTTT
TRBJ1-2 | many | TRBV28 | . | CASSGDSYGYTF | TGTGCCAGCAGTGGGGACTCCTATGGCTACACCTTC
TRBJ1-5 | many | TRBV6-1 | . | CASSESWLHQHF | TGTGCCAGCAGTGAGTCGTGGCTCCACCAGCATTTT
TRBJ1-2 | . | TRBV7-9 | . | CASSLALRGGADGYTF | TGTGCCAGCAGCTTAGCGCTTCGGGGGGGCGCGGATGGCTACACCTTC
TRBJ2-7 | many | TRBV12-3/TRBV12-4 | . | CASSPGIPGDGEQYF | TGTGCCAGCAGTCCGGGAATCCCAGGGGACGGGGAGCAGTACTTC
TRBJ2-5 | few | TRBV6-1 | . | CASSVTAQVNPTQYF | TGTGCCAGCAGTGTTACAGCCCAGGTTAACCCGACCCAGTACTTC
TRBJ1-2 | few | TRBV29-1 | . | CSVEMGNGYTF | TGCAGCGTTGAAATGGGGAACGGCTACACCTTC
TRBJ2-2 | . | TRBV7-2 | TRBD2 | CASSLVAGGPAGELFF | TGTGCCAGCAGCTTAGTCGCGGGAGGGCCGGCCGGGGAGCTGTTTTTT
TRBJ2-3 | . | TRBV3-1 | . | CASSPPSSTQYF | TGTGCCAGCAGCCCTCCCTCAAGCACGCAGTATTTT
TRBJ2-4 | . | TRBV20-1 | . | CSATPAGPSVDIQYF | TGCAGTGCTACCCCTGCGGGACCGTCTGTGGACATTCAGTACTTC
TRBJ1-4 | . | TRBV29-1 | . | CSVEGPFPPTNEKLFF | TGCAGCGTTGAAGGCCCTTTTCCACCAACTAATGAAAAACTGTTTTTT
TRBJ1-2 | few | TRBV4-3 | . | CASSQDTGWHYGYTF | TGCGCCAGCAGCCAAGATACAGGGTGGCACTATGGCTACACCTTC
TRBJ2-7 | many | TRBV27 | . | CASSLTARSPGEQYF | TGTGCCAGCAGTTTAACGGCCAGGAGCCCCGGGGAGCAGTACTTC
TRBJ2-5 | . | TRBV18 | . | CASSPAGAQETQYF | TGTGCCAGCTCACCAGCAGGGGCCCAAGAGACCCAGTACTTC
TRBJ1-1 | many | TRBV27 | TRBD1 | CASADRTQAFF | TGTGCCAGCGCGGACAGGACCCAAGCTTTCTTT
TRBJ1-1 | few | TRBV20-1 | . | CSARDPGPQEAFF | TGCAGTGCTAGAGATCCCGGGCCTCAGGAAGCTTTCTTT
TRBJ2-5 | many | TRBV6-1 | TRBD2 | CASRQPGLAGEETQYF | TGTGCCAGCAGGCAGCCGGGACTAGCGGGAGAAGAGACCCAGTACTTC
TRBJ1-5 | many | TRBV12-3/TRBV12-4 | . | CASSLEGGNQPQHF | TGTGCCAGCAGCTTAGAAGGCGGTAATCAGCCCCAGCATTTT
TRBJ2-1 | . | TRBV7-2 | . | CASSFIASYEQFF | TGTGCCAGCAGCTTCATCGCTTCGTATGAGCAGTTCTTC